The present T cell receptor (beta chain) was sequenced within a study of cytomegalovirus exposure and HLA in healthy donors. Findings and limits, study-wide: Overall, around 160 TCR beta chains were annotated as cytomegalovirus-associated. A few of the chains that were CMV-associated were confirmed in vitro to be specific for CMV antigens.

The germline gives CDR1 SGDLS, CDR2 YYNGEE. CDR3 length equals 16 residues. V shed 4 bases, J shed 5 bases, and the junction held 7 bases outside the gene matches. Sequencing used immunoSEQ multiplex PCR; TCRdb keeps in-frame clones, though not all of them. The sample has 90,000 to 100,000 clones, around nine tenths seen once. Details on this clone: The antigen is not known.

The J gene is TRBJ2-5, the V gene TRBV9; 14 bases align to TRBD2. This clonotype was sampled from a woman aged 25 to 39 in good health and CMV-seronegative. The sample consisted of PBMCs. CDR3 sequence reads: CASSPGLAGGWETQYF. CDR3 coding DNA: TGTGCCAGCAGCCCCGGACTAGCGGGGGGCTGGGAGACCCAGTACTTC.